This T cell receptor (beta chain) came from a study of cytomegalovirus exposure and HLA in healthy donors. The CDR3 is 14 residues long. J lost 5 bases, V lost 4 bases, and 8 bases had no gene match. The germline V gene encodes CDR1 SGHRS and CDR2 YFSETQ. 60 Vbeta and 13 Jbeta primers were used in PCR. Profiling relied on immunoSEQ multiplex PCR, and the TCRdb table lists in-frame clones only, not all of them. The sample has 140,000 or so clones, about 75% seen once. The receptor was isolated from a woman between 25 and 40 years old in good health and CMV-seronegative. The sequenced sample consisted of PBMCs. The rearrangement joins TRBV5-1 to TRBJ1-2; 7 bases align to TRBD1. The CDR3 DNA reads as TGCGCCAGCAGCAGAGACAGGGACGAGTATGGCTACACCTTC. Translating it yields CASSRDRDEYGYTF. The full variable domain, completed using reference TRBV5-1 and TRBJ1-2, is KAGVTQTPRYLIKTRGQQVTLSCSPISGHRSVSWYQQTPGQGLQFLFEYFSETQRNKGNFPGRFSGRQFSNSRSEMNVSTLELGDSALYLCASSRDRDEYGYTFGSGTRLTVV.